These 12 T cell receptor beta chains originate from one sample sequenced in a study of T cell repertoires in cytomegalovirus infection. No antigen has been identified for these receptors. Using its own MiXCR run on the reads, TCRdb lists one record per CDR3 protein. The sample has 700,000 to 950,000 distinct CDR3 sequences, 32% seen once. The sample here was cultured CD8+ T cells from PBMCs, taken from culture after CMV antigen stimulation. All receptors derive from a human donor in good health (CMV status not recorded). Some clones in this sample may be carry-over from other donors' samples.

The V call is TRBV7-9, the J call TRBJ1-2; 9 bases agree with TRBD1. Trimming cost V 10 bases and J 6 bases; bases outside gene matches: 6. The germline CDR1 and CDR2 sequences are SEHNR and FQNEAQ (reference sequence). The CDR3 loop spans 12 amino acids. The CDR3 loop reads CATIQGAHGYTF. The DNA for the CDR3 is TGTGCCACTATACAGGGGGCCCATGGCTACACCTTC.

CDR3 nucleotides: TGTGCCAGCAGCCCTCGATGGGGGACGGCGAACACCGGGGAGCTGTTTTTT. Protein: CASSPRWGTANTGELFF. V and J are TRBV7-9 and TRBJ2-2, with D perhaps given as TRBD1 or TRBD2 (5 bases each). Germline CDR1 reads SEHNR; CDR2 reads FQNEAQ (reference sequence). The CDR3 loop spans 17 amino acids. Trimming shortened V by 5 bases and J by 0 bases, and 16 bases separated the two germline ends. Full variable domain (missing parts from reference TRBV7-9 and TRBJ2-2): DTGVSQNPRHKITKRGQNVTFRCDPISEHNRLYWYRQTLGQGPEFLTYFQNEAQLEKSRLLSDRFSAERPKGSFSTLEIQRTEQGDSAMYLCASSPRWGTANTGELFFGEGSRLTVL.

This clonotype was picked up a small number of times. The rearrangement uses TRBV6-1 and TRBJ1-1, with D tentatively TRBD1 (5 bases). Looked up from germline, CDR1 is MNHNS and CDR2 is SASEGT. The CDR3 is made up of 16 amino acids. V dropped 1 base and J dropped 0 bases, with 12 bases sitting between them. The CDR3 loop reads CASSEDRSRVNTEAFF. The CDR3 DNA is TGTGCCAGCAGTGAAGATCGCTCCAGGGTGAACACTGAAGCTTTCTTT.

The genes are TRBV27 and TRBJ1-6; the D gene is possibly TRBD1 (5 bases). The V end lost 8 bases, the J end lost 2 bases, and 10 bases lay between the germline ends. The CDR3 extends over 14 amino acids. The V gene's germline CDR1 is MNHEY and CDR2 SMNVEV (reference sequence). CDR3 bases: TGTGCCAGCTCCTCGGGACCCTATAATTCACCCCTCCACTTT. Amino acid sequence: CASSSGPYNSPLHF.

The table lists this clonotype with a count of one. The chain combines TRBV29-1 with TRBJ1-2, with 8 nucleotides matching TRBD1. The V gene's germline CDR1 is SQVTM and CDR2 ANQGSEA. This CDR3 is built from 13 residues. Unmatched junction bases numbered 6, after V lost 3 bases and J lost 6 bases. The CDR3 protein is CSVEDTGGNGYTF. DNA of the CDR3: TGCAGCGTTGAGGACACAGGGGGGAATGGCTACACCTTC.

The V gene is TRBV7-8, the J gene TRBJ1-1; D is unclear. Germline V gene data show CDR1 as SGHVS and CDR2 as FQNEAQ. This CDR3 spans 15 amino acids. V was trimmed by 2 bases and J by 4 bases, leaving 14 bases between them. The CDR3 DNA is TGTGCCAGCAGCTTACCGGCCTCGGGTAGCACTGAAGCTTTCTTT. Translation gives CASSLPASGSTEAFF.

To note about this clonotype: This clone may be a read error of a much larger clone one base away. The chain combines TRBV7-9 with TRBJ2-7, with 7 bases fitting TRBD2. The germline gives CDR1 SEHNR, CDR2 FQNEAQ (reference sequence). CDR3 length: 12 residues. CDR3 DNA: TGTGCCAACAGCGGGAAGGCGCGCGAGCAGTACTTC. It codes for CANSGKAREQYF.

The DNA for the CDR3 is TGTGCCACCAGCAGAGAGGCCCGGGCGGCCAAAAACATTCAGTACTTC. It yields the protein CATSREARAAKNIQYF. The chain links TRBV15 to TRBJ2-4; the D is unclear. The CDR3 length is 16 residues. Trimming left V 0 bases short and J 1 base short, with 10 bases between. CDR1 and CDR2 from the germline V gene are LNHNV and YYDKDF (reference sequence). Together with reference TRBV15 and TRBJ2-4, the CDR3 gives the full variable domain: DAMVIQNPRYQVTQFGKPVTLSCSQTLNHNVMYWYQQKSSQAPKLLFHYYDKDFNNEADTPDNFQSRRPNTSFCFLDIRSPGLGDTAMYLCATSREARAAKNIQYFGAGTRLSVL.

The chain combines TRBV6-1 with TRBJ2-1; TRBD2 matches at 13 bases. The V gene end was trimmed by 8 bases and the J gene end by 8 bases; junction bases not matched to a gene: 9. The CDR3 is 15 residues long. Germline V gene sequence: CDR1 MNHNS, CDR2 SASEGT. The CDR3 sequence: CASGQTSGGRDEQFF. The CDR3 DNA is TGTGCCAGCGGCCAGACTAGCGGGGGGAGGGATGAGCAGTTCTTC.

This clonotype showed up many times. The chain combines TRBV7-2 with TRBJ2-2, with 10 positions matching TRBD1. This CDR3 comprises 19 residues. The V segment lost 2 bases and the J segment 5 bases; nucleotides outside the gene matches: 14. CDR1 and CDR2 from the germline V gene are SGHTA and FQGNSA. The chain's CDR3 is CASSLSRLTGTGDTGELFF. The DNA of the CDR3 is TGTGCCAGCAGCTTATCAAGGTTGACCGGGACAGGGGATACCGGGGAGCTGTTTTTT.

This rearrangement joins TRBV6-1 to TRBJ2-3, with a weak D call TRBD2 (7 bases). V was pared by 6 bases and J by 1 base, with 17 bases between. The CDR3 is 16 residues long. Germline V gene data show CDR1 as MNHNS and CDR2 as SASEGT. The DNA of the CDR3 is TGTGCCAGCAGCCCGGGGGGCTACAAGGGCACAGATACGCAGTATTTT. As protein: CASSPGGYKGTDTQYF.

Remarks on this clonotype: A read error may be the cause here, since a much bigger clone is one base away. This chain joins TRBV6-8 and TRBJ1-1; 7 bases fit TRBD1. The CDR3 totals 12 residues. Germline assignment: CDR1 MNHGY and CDR2 SAAAGT. The CDR3 region is CDSRGAGWEAFF. In DNA, the CDR3 is TGTGACAGCAGGGGGGCAGGGTGGGAAGCTTTCTTT.